This T cell receptor (beta chain) was observed in a study of T-cell memory formation after mild COVID-19. On this clonotype: No antigen is known for it.

Findings and limits, study-wide: Researchers found some responding clones in pre-infection memory, a sign that cross-reactive memory joined.

One entry per CDR3 protein, called by TCRdb with MiXCR from the 5' RACE reads. The profile covers approximately 570,000 distinct CDR3 sequences, with about 20% appearing a single time and around 12% taken by the ten largest. CDR3 length equals 14 residues. Per germline, CDR1 LNHDA and CDR2 SQIVND (reference sequence). The V end was cut by 7 bases, the J end by 6 bases, with 15 bases between. The chain has TRBV19 and TRBJ2-2, with D perhaps matching TRBD1 (5 bases). The specimen sequenced was PBMCs or a T cell subset sorted from them (not recorded which). This sequence was found in an adult woman who had mild COVID-19 (a few samples of this study predate the infection). Cell type and time point are not known. Here the CDR3 reads CASTMGRGPGELFF. In DNA, the CDR3 is TGTGCCAGTACCATGGGGCGTGGACCCGGGGAGCTGTTTTTT.